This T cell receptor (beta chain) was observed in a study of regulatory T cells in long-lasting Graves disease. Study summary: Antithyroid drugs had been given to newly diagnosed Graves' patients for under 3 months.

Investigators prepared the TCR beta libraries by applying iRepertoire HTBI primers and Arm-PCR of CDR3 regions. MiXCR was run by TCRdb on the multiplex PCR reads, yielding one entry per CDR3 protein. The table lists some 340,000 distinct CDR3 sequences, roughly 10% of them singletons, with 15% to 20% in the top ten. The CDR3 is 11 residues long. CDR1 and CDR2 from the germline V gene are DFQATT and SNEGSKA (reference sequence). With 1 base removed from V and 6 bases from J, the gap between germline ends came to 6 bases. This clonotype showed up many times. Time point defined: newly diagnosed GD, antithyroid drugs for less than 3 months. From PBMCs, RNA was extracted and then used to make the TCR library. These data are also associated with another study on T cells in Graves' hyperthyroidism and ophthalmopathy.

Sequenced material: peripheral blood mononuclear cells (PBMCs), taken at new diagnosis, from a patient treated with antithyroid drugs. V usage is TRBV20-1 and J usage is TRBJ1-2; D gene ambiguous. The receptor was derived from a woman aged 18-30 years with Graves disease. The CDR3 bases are TGCAGTGCTAGAGCCGGACATGGCTACACCTTC. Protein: CSARAGHGYTF.